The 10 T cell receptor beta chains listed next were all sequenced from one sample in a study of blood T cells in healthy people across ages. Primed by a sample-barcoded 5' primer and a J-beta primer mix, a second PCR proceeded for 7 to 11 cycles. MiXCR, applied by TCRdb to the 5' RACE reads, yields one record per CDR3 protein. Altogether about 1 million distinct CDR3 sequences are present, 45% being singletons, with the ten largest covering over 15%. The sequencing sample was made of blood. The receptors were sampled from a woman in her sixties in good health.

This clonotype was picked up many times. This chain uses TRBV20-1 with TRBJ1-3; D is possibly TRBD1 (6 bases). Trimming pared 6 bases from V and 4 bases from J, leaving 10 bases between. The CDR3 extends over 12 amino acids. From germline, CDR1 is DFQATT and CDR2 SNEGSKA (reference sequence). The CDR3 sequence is CSAAGVGNTIYF. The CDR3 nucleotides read TGCAGTGCCGCAGGGGTCGGAAACACCATATATTTT.

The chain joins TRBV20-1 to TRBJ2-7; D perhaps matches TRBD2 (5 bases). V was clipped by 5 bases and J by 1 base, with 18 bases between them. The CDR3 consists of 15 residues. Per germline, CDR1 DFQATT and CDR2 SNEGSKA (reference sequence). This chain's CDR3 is CSAGVRGRESYEQYF. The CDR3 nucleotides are TGCAGTGCTGGGGTCCGGGGTCGCGAGTCCTACGAGCAGTACTTC.

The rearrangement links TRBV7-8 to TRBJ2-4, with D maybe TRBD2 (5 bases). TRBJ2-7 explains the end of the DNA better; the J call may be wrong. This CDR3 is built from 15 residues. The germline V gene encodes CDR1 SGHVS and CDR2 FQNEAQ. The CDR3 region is CASSSRGSPSYEQYF. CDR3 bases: TGTGCCAGCAGTTCCCGCGGGTCGCCCTCCTACGAGCAGTACTTC.

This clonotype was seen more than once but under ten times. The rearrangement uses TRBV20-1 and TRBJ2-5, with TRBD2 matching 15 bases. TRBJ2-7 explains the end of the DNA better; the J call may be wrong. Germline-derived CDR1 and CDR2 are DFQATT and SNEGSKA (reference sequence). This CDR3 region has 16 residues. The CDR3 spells CSATGTSGRFAYEQYF. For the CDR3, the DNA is TGCAGTGCAACCGGGACTAGCGGGAGGTTCGCCTACGAGCAGTACTTC.

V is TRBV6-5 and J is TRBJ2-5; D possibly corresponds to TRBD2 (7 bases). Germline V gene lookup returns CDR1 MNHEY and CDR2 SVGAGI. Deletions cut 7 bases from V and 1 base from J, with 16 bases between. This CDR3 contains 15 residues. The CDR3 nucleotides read TGTGCCAGCATGCGGGGAGGGGGATTCCAAGAGACCCAGTACTTC. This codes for CASMRGGGFQETQYF.

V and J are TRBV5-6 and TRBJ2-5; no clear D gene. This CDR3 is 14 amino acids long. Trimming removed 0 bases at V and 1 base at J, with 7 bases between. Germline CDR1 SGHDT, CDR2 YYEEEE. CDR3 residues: CASSLEGTQETQYF. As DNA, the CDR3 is TGTGCCAGCAGCTTGGAGGGAACCCAAGAGACCCAGTACTTC.

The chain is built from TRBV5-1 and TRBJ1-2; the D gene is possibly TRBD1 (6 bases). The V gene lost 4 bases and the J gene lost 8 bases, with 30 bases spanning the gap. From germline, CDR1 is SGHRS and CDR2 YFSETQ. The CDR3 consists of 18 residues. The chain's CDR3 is CASSRDLGGPRTLGGYTF. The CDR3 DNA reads TGCGCCAGCAGCCGCGATCTAGGGGGGCCCCGGACATTAGGGGGCTACACCTTC.

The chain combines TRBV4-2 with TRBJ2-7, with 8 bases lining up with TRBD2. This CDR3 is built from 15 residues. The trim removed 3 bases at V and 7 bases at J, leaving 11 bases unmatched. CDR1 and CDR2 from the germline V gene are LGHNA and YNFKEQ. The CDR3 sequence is CASSQSGRTYNEQYF. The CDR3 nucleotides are TGTGCCAGCAGCCAGAGCGGGAGAACCTACAATGAGCAGTACTTC.

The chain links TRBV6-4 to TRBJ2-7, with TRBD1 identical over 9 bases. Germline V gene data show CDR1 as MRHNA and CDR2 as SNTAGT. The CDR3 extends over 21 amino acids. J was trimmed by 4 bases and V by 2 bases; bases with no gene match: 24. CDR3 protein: CASSDGKPGQGPMGPLYEQYF. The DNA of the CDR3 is TGTGCCAGCAGTGACGGGAAGCCGGGACAGGGCCCCATGGGGCCCTTATACGAGCAGTACTTC.

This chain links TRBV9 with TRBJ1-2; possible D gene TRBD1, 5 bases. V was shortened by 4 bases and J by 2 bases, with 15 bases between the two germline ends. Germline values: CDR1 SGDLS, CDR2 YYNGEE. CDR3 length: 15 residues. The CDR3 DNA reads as TGTGCCAGCAGCTCGCATAAATGGGGGAACTATGGCTACACCTTC. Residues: CASSSHKWGNYGYTF.